This entry lists 31 T cell receptor beta chains sequenced from one sample in a study of cytomegalovirus exposure and HLA in healthy donors. PCR primers comprised 60 Vbeta and 13 Jbeta primers. Sequencing used immunoSEQ multiplex PCR; TCRdb keeps in-frame clones, though not all of them. The sample yields fewer than 250,000 clones, 79% seen once. The sequenced sample was PBMCs. The receptors stem from a woman younger than 35 in good health and CMV-seronegative.

This clone was seen only a few times. V is TRBV5-1 and J is TRBJ2-3, with TRBD2 as a possible D gene (6 bases). V gave up 0 bases and J gave up 2 bases, with 13 bases separating them. CDR1 is SGHRS, CDR2 YFSETQ, per germline. The length of the CDR3 is 16 residues. Written as DNA, the CDR3 is TGCGCCAGCAGCTTGGTCGGCGGGGCGGACACAGATACGCAGTATTTT. Translation gives CASSLVGGADTDTQYF.

The rearrangement uses TRBV6-6 and TRBJ2-7, with TRBD1 matching 9 bases. The germline gives CDR1 MNHNY, CDR2 SVGAGI (reference sequence). The V segment lost 5 bases and the J segment 4 bases; nucleotides outside the gene matches: 6. This CDR3 has 14 residues. CDR3 nucleotide sequence: TGTGCCAGCAGTGCGGGACAGGGAGTATACGAGCAGTACTTC. Translating it yields CASSAGQGVYEQYF.

This clone was seen more than once but under ten times. V and J are TRBV5-1 and TRBJ2-6, with no clear D. Deletions cut 4 bases from V and 0 bases from J, with 5 bases between. CDR1 and CDR2 from the germline V gene are SGHRS and YFSETQ. CDR3 length: 14 amino acids. DNA of the CDR3: TGCGCCAGCAGCCGAGTCTCTGGGGCCAACGTCCTGACTTTC. Translating gives CASSRVSGANVLTF.

This clone has more than one count but fewer than ten. This specimen includes other DNA sequences encoding the same CDR3. The genes are TRBV11-1 and TRBJ1-2; TRBD1 aligns across 7 bases. Germline assignment: CDR1 SGHAT and CDR2 FQDESV (reference sequence). This CDR3 comprises 15 residues. Losses at the gene ends were 5 bases for V and 2 bases for J; bases not matched to a gene: 8. CDR3 bases: TGTGCCAGCAGCCAACGTCAGACAGGGAACTATGGCTACACCTTC. Translated: CASSQRQTGNYGYTF.

The V and J genes are TRBV5-6 and TRBJ2-7; TRBD1 is a possible D gene (5 bases). V was pared by 0 bases and J by 6 bases, with 13 bases between. Per the germline V gene, CDR1 is SGHDT and CDR2 is YYEEEE. This CDR3 comprises 14 residues. CDR3 in DNA: TGTGCCAGCAGCTTGGTTGAGACAGCCCCCGAGCAGTACTTC. Its translation: CASSLVETAPEQYF.

This clone was observed a few times. The gene calls are TRBV5-1 and TRBJ1-4, with D maybe TRBD1 (5 bases). From germline, CDR1 is SGHRS and CDR2 YFSETQ. This CDR3 region has 15 residues. V lost 0 bases and J lost 8, with 14 bases in between. This CDR3 is CASSLAGREGEKLFF. CDR3 DNA sequence: TGCGCCAGCAGCTTGGCCGGCAGGGAGGGAGAAAAACTGTTTTTT.

The chain uses TRBV6-5 and TRBJ2-5, with D maybe TRBD2 (6 bases). Trimming removed 0 bases from V and 0 bases from J, with 8 bases in between. Germline CDR1 is MNHEY and CDR2 is SVGAGI. The length of the CDR3 is 15 residues. The CDR3 here is CASSYSTSYQETQYF. DNA of the CDR3: TGTGCCAGCAGTTACTCCACTAGCTACCAAGAGACCCAGTACTTC.

The chain employs TRBV5-6 and TRBJ1-3; D call uncertain. The CDR3 is 16 amino acids. Germline assignment: CDR1 SGHDT and CDR2 YYEEEE. Trimming pared 0 bases from V and 0 bases from J, leaving 10 bases between. The CDR3 nucleotides are TGTGCCAGCAGCTTGGACGGAGGCCTCTCTGGAAACACCATATATTTT. Amino acids: CASSLDGGLSGNTIYF.

The V and J genes are TRBV2 and TRBJ1-2; D call uncertain. Germline V CDR1 and CDR2: SNHLY, FYNNEI. The CDR3 covers 11 residues. V lost 3 bases and J 8 bases, leaving 7 bases between the germline ends. CDR3 region: CASSELIGYTF. In nucleotides, the CDR3 is TGTGCCAGCAGTGAGTTAATCGGCTACACCTTC.

The chain is built from TRBV6-5 and TRBJ1-3, with D possibly matching TRBD1 (5 bases). V lost 5 bases and J 0 bases, leaving 11 bases between the germline ends. This CDR3 comprises 15 residues. The germline gives CDR1 MNHEY, CDR2 SVGAGI. In DNA form, the CDR3 reads TGTGCCAGCAGTGCGGGGGGGAGCTCTGGAAACACCATATATTTT. Amino acid sequence: CASSAGGSSGNTIYF.

The V gene is TRBV7-6, the J gene TRBJ1-5; D remains ambiguous. Germline assignment: CDR1 SGHVS and CDR2 FNYEAQ. There are 14 residues in the CDR3. V lost 5 bases and J lost 2, with 10 bases in between. The CDR3 loop is CASSRESGNQPQHF. The CDR3 DNA is TGTGCCAGCAGCCGGGAGTCGGGCAATCAGCCCCAGCATTTT.

The V gene is TRBV11-2, the J gene TRBJ1-2, with TRBD1 matching 8 bases. Germline CDR1 reads SGHAT; CDR2 reads FQNNGV. Trimming at V came to 1 base and at J to 2 bases, leaving 9 bases not matched to a gene. This CDR3 has 17 residues. The CDR3 bases are TGTGCCAGCAGCTTAGGGGACAGGTTCGTCTCAAACTATGGCTACACCTTC. The encoded protein is CASSLGDRFVSNYGYTF.

This clone was recorded a few times. This chain connects TRBV25-1 to TRBJ2-7; 7 positions match TRBD2. CDR1 is MGHDK, CDR2 SYGVNS, per germline. CDR3 length equals 14 residues. Losses at the gene ends were 3 bases for V and 3 bases for J; bases not matched to a gene: 5. Here the CDR3 reads CASSDREDDYEQYF. For the CDR3, the DNA is TGTGCCAGCAGTGACCGGGAGGACGACTACGAGCAGTACTTC.

This chain joins TRBV27 and TRBJ1-5; unclear D gene. Germline V gene lookup returns CDR1 MNHEY and CDR2 SMNVEV (reference sequence). Trimming took off 8 bases at V and 6 bases at J, with 14 bases between the two ends. The CDR3 spans 13 residues. The CDR3 bases are TGTGCCAGCGGAACCGTAGGAGGTCAGCCCCAGCATTTT. This gives the protein CASGTVGGQPQHF.

J is TRBJ1-1 and V is TRBV19; TRBD1 is a possible D gene (5 bases). The V gene's germline CDR1 is LNHDA and CDR2 SQIVND (reference sequence). The CDR3 consists of 13 residues. Trimming cost V 6 bases and J 6 bases, with 14 bases left between them. CDR3 coding DNA: TGTGCCAGTAGCTTAGCGGGGCTGGCTGAAGCTTTCTTT. It specifies CASSLAGLAEAFF.

The J gene is TRBJ2-1, the V gene TRBV28; 13 bases map to TRBD2. The CDR3 extends over 15 amino acids. J gave up 9 bases and V 9 bases, and 11 bases lay outside the gene matches. CDR1 is MDHEN, CDR2 SYDVKM, per germline. CDR3 amino acids: CASLLGLAGDGEQFF. CDR3 coding DNA: TGTGCCAGTCTCCTAGGACTAGCGGGAGATGGTGAGCAGTTCTTC. The full variable domain, rest sourced from reference TRBV28 and TRBJ2-1, is DVKVTQSSRYLVKRTGEKVFLECVQDMDHENMFWYRQDPGLGLRLIYFSYDVKMKEKGDIPEGYSVSREKKERFSLILESASTNQTSMYLCASLLGLAGDGEQFFGPGTRLTVL.

Turning to this clone: Within the sample, other DNA sequences also encode this same CDR3. The CDR3 spells CASSSGQGYGYTF. Here the CDR3 DNA reads TGTGCCAGCAGTTCGGGACAGGGCTATGGCTACACCTTC. This rearrangement joins TRBV28 to TRBJ1-2; 9 nucleotides align to TRBD1. The CDR3 has 13 amino acids. V trimming: 4 bases; J trimming: 4 bases; junction bases outside the gene matches: 1. The germline CDR1 and CDR2 sequences are MDHEN and SYDVKM.

The chain uses TRBV11-2 and TRBJ1-1; TRBD1 might be the D (6 bases). Germline V lookup: CDR1 SGHAT, CDR2 FQNNGV. The CDR3 sequence is 15 residues long. V dropped 3 bases and J dropped 4 bases, with 15 bases sitting between them. CDR3 nucleotides: TGTGCCAGCAGCTTGTGGCAGGGGTTGAGCACTGAAGCTTTCTTT. Protein: CASSLWQGLSTEAFF.

The CDR3 loop reads CASSQGSGGQETQYF. As DNA, the CDR3 is TGCGCCAGCAGCCAAGGTAGCGGGGGGCAAGAGACCCAGTACTTC. J is TRBJ2-5 and V is TRBV4-1; 10 positions agree with TRBD2. Germline CDR1 reads MGHRA; CDR2 reads YSYEKL. This CDR3 region has 15 residues. Losses at the gene ends were 1 base for V and 2 bases for J; bases not matched to a gene: 1.

The rearrangement uses TRBV5-1 and TRBJ2-2; no reliable D call. Trimming stripped 0 bases from V and 4 bases from J, with 7 bases between. Germline values: CDR1 SGHRS, CDR2 YFSETQ. The CDR3 runs to 14 residues. The CDR3 loop is CASSLGGVTGELFF. The DNA of the CDR3 is TGCGCCAGCAGCTTGGGTGGAGTCACCGGGGAGCTGTTTTTT.

The chain joins TRBV7-3 to TRBJ2-3, with TRBD1 matching 7 bases. V lost 5 bases and J lost 4; bases outside the gene matches: 3. CDR1 is SGHTA and CDR2 is FQGTGA in the germline V gene. The CDR3 covers 13 residues. The CDR3 DNA follows: TGTGCCAGCAGCCAGGGACAGTCAGATACGCAGTATTTT. This codes for CASSQGQSDTQYF.

This chain links TRBV28 with TRBJ2-2; 8 bases fit TRBD1. The CDR3 contains 14 residues. Germline CDR1 is MDHEN and CDR2 is SYDVKM. Germline trimming cut 8 bases from V and 3 bases from J; bases unmatched to any gene: 5. CDR3 nucleotides: TGTGCCAGCGGGGGACAGGCGTACACCGGGGAGCTGTTTTTT. Its translation is CASGGQAYTGELFF.

This clone has a handful of counts. The rearrangement joins TRBV4-2 to TRBJ2-1; 11 positions match TRBD2. V gave up 1 base and J gave up 9 bases; unmatched junction bases: 8. Looked up from germline, CDR1 is LGHNA and CDR2 is YNFKEQ. The CDR3 runs 16 residues. DNA of the CDR3: TGTGCCAGCAGCCAAGTCGGTAGCGGGGGGGCGGTTGAGCAGTTCTTC. Its translation is CASSQVGSGGAVEQFF.

This chain connects TRBV9 to TRBJ2-5; 7 nucleotides align to TRBD1. CDR1 is SGDLS, CDR2 YYNGEE, per germline. The CDR3 extends over 14 amino acids. Unmatched junction bases numbered 8, after V lost 4 bases and J lost 5 bases. Written as DNA, the CDR3 is TGTGCCAGCAGCTGGGGAACAGGGGAGGAGACCCAGTACTTC. Translation: CASSWGTGEETQYF.

The rearrangement uses TRBV5-6 and TRBJ2-5; 10 bases are shared with TRBD1. The CDR3 length is 14 residues. Per the germline V gene, CDR1 is SGHDT and CDR2 is YYEEEE. The trim removed 4 bases at V and 5 bases at J, leaving 5 bases unmatched. CDR3 nucleotide sequence: TGTGCCAGCAGCACGACAGGGGGCTGGGAGACCCAGTACTTC. Its translation: CASSTTGGWETQYF. The full variable domain, in which reference TRBV5-6 and TRBJ2-5 provide the parts outside the CDR3, is DAGVTQSPTHLIKTRGQQVTLRCSPKSGHDTVSWYQQALGQGPQFIFQYYEEEERQRGNFPDRFSGHQFPNYSSELNVNALLLGDSALYLCASSTTGGWETQYFGPGTRLLVL.

This clone was seen only once. This chain uses TRBV29-1 with TRBJ1-2; D call uncertain. The CDR3 has 10 amino acids. Germline CDR1 is SQVTM and CDR2 is ANQGSEA. The germline V and J ends were trimmed by 7 bases and 12 bases, with 15 bases remaining between them. The CDR3 region is CSANTEGHTF. The DNA for the CDR3 is TGCAGCGCCAACACGGAGGGCCACACCTTC.

The chain has TRBV5-8 and TRBJ1-1; D may be TRBD1 (6 bases). CDR3 size: 17 residues. Trimming stripped 0 bases from V and 0 bases from J, with 15 bases between. Germline CDR1 and CDR2: SGHTS and YDEGEE. The CDR3 nucleotides are TGTGCCAGCAGCTTGGGGGGTGGGGGCCCAATGAACACTGAAGCTTTCTTT. Its translation: CASSLGGGGPMNTEAFF.

This clone was detected once. The chain has TRBV6-6 and TRBJ1-1, with 11 nucleotides matching TRBD1. The CDR3 runs to 14 residues. Trimming removed 7 bases from V and 4 bases from J; junction bases left unmatched: 5. The germline V gene has CDR1 MNHNY and CDR2 SVGAGI (reference sequence). CDR3 sequence reads: CASTSGTGGTEAFF. CDR3 bases: TGTGCCAGCACTTCCGGGACAGGGGGCACTGAAGCTTTCTTT.

The chain carries TRBV5-4 and TRBJ2-7, with 11 bases that match TRBD1. Looked up from germline, CDR1 is SGHNT and CDR2 is YYREEE (reference sequence). The CDR3 covers 14 residues. V lost 3 bases to trimming and J lost 7 bases; unmatched junction nucleotides: 6. As DNA, the CDR3 is TGTGCCAGCAGCTATGGACAGGGGGCTGGGGAGCAGTACTTC. Amino acids: CASSYGQGAGEQYF.

V gene TRBV5-8 combines with J gene TRBJ1-1, with TRBD1 identical over 8 bases. With V trimmed by 2 bases and J by 5 bases, 8 bases remained unmatched. The germline gives CDR1 SGHTS, CDR2 YDEGEE. The CDR3 contains 15 residues. The DNA of the CDR3 is TGTGCCAGCAGCTTCGGACAGGGTCATGTTACTGAAGCTTTCTTT. The encoded protein is CASSFGQGHVTEAFF. The whole variable domain, filled in from reference TRBV5-8 and TRBJ1-1, reads EAGVTQSPTHLIKTRGQQATLRCSPISGHTSVYWYQQALGLGLQFLLWYDEGEERNRGNFPPRFSGRQFPNYSSELNVNALELEDSALYLCASSFGQGHVTEAFFGQGTRLTVV.

The chain employs TRBV12-5 and TRBJ2-2; D is uncertain. This CDR3 comprises 12 residues. Per germline, CDR1 LGHNT and CDR2 FRNRAP. The V end lost 1 base, the J end lost 7 bases, and 4 bases lay between the germline ends. The CDR3 loop reads CASGLEHGELFF. CDR3 DNA: TGTGCTAGTGGTTTGGAACACGGGGAGCTGTTTTTT.